The source of this TCR beta chain is a study of shared clonotypes between healthy human individuals. General study findings and limits: The genetic and exposure-history diversity represented was limited by few donors.

Assay used: immunoSEQ multiplex PCR; TCRdb lists only in-frame clones, some missing. The sample includes approximately 2.5 million clones, around 94% seen only once; the top ten take roughly 0.14%. With respect to this clone: Its antigen is unknown.

The CDR3 runs to 14 residues. Germline V gene sequence: CDR1 KGHSH, CDR2 LQKENI. V was trimmed by 1 base and J by 0 bases, leaving 5 bases between them. The clonotype comes from a man younger than 35 in good health. V is TRBV18 and J is TRBJ2-3; D not resolved. Source material: naive CD4+ T cells sorted from blood. The subset: CD45RA+ positively selected. Here the CDR3 reads CASSPLHSTDTQYF. The CDR3 DNA reads TGTGCCAGCTCACCACTACACAGCACAGATACGCAGTATTTT. The variable domain in full, completed from reference TRBV18 and TRBJ2-3, reads NAGVMQNPRHLVRRRGQEARLRCSPMKGHSHVYWYRQLPEEGLKFMVYLQKENIIDESGMPKERFSAEFPKEGPSILRIQQVVRGDSAAYFCASSPLHSTDTQYFGPGTRLTVL.